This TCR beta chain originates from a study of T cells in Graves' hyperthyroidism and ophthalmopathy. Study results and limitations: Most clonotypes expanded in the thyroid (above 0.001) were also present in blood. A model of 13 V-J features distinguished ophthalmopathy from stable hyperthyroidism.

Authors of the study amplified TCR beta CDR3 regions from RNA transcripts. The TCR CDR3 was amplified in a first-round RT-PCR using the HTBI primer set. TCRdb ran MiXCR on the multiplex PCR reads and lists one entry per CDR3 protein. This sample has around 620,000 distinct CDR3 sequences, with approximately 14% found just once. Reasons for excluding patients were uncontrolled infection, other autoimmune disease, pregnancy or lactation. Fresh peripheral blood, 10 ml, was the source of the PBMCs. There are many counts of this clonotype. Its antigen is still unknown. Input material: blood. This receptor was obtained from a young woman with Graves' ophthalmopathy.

The CDR3 bases are TGTGCCAGCAGTCCACTTTTATATGGCTACACCTTC. Its protein is CASSPLLYGYTF. The chain carries TRBV12-3 or TRBV12-4 and TRBJ1-2; no clear D gene. CDR3 length equals 12 residues. The V and J ends lost 5 bases and 5 bases respectively, with 9 bases between them.